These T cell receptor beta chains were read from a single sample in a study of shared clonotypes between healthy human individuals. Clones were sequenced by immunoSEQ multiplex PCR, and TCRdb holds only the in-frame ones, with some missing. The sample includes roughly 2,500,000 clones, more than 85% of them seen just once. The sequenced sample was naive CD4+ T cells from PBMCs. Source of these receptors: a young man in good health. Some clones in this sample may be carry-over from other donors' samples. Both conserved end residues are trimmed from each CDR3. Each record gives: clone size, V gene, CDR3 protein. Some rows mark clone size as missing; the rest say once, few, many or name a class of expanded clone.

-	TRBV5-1	ASSWGGAEETQY
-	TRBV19	ASSTLFSEQF
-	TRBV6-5	ASSSGGTSGLNEQF
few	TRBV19	ASSGQRVGNQPQH
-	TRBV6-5	ASQRQGGSGNTIY
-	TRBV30	AWSRWGRDQETQY
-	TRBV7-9	ASSLGSGGAQDGYT
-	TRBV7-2	ASSLYAAAVGTDTQY
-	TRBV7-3	ASSRSGGVYNEQF
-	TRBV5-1	ASSLQGTGPGNEKLF
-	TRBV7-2	ASSLAHPDFAQLAKNIQY
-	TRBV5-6	ASSLGPPRSTDTQY
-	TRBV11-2	ASSSAGRSSYEQY
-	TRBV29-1	SVRDTSRRYNEQF
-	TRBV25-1	ASSDSPVGTAYNEQF
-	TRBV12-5	ASGLGGAYGNTIY
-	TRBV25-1	ARTPSTDGPNYGYT
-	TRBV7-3	ASSDSGETQY
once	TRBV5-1	ASSLGTDHQGETQY
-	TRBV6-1	ASSGQTGDWEQY
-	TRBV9	ASSVFFLDGNTGELF
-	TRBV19	ASTPTDTSKPQH
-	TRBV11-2	ASSQPHNGELF
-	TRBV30	AWKRGGSTEAF
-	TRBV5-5	ASSLEARASNTGELF
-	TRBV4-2	ASSQDFGTSGRALIGELF
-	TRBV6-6	ASTGLDGYT
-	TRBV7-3	ASSSTGTDNYGYT
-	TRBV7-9	ASSLGSAQPF
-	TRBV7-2	ASSLALLGSSGKETQY
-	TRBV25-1	ASRTGLAGNTGELF
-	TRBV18	ATHDNTGELF
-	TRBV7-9	ASSSSPTGVLTEAF
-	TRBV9	ASSVAGRTGNTIY
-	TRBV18	ASSPYTGLQGGTEAF
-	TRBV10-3	AISEVYEQY
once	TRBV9	ASSVTGGPTYEQY
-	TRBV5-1	ASSTGTVNTEAF
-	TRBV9	ASSVFSAGANVLT
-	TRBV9	ASSVVGVIGDIQY
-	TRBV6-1	ASSEIGSNTIY
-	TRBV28	ASSWGVEGANVLT
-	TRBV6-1	ASSERGTYEQY
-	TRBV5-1	ASSSHSESTYEQY
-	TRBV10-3	AISSAGPGRPF
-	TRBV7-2	ASSLWTSGSTDTQY
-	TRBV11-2	ASSLVPSGRYNEQF
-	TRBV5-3	ARSLASREYEQY
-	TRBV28	ASREGGTSDEQF
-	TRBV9	ASTPGTGDRDYGYT
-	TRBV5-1	ASSFTAPYEQY
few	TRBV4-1	ASSRDLSNQPQH
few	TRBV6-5	ASSYSRGFNQPQH
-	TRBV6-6	ASSYPGQGNEQY
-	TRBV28	ASSLTGPALKY
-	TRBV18	ASSPGRITYEQY
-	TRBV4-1	ASSQGLESSRRTDTQY